The clone carrying this T cell receptor (beta chain) occurred many times. Researchers barred patients who had uncontrolled infection, other autoimmune disease, pregnancy or lactation. The data originate from a study of T cells in Graves' hyperthyroidism and ophthalmopathy. Looking at the study overall: Upon initial diagnosis and before any treatment, peripheral blood was collected.

V lost 5 bases, J lost 4 bases, and 11 bases lay in between. CDR3 length equals 13 residues. It was RNA transcripts that yielded the amplified TCR beta CDR3 regions. Initially, a first-round RT-PCR of the TCR CDR3 employed the HTBI primer set. Via MiXCR, TCRdb re-called the multiplex PCR reads, giving one row per CDR3 protein. The table shows some 550,000 distinct CDR3 sequences, with about 20% occurring only once. The sequence came from a man between 18 and 29 years old with Graves' hyperthyroidism. The sequenced sample was blood. The chain recombines TRBV12-3 or TRBV12-4 with TRBJ2-5, with D hard to call. The CDR3 region is CASSSRSLETQYF. The CDR3, as DNA: TGTGCCAGCAGTAGCAGAAGTTTAGAGACCCAGTACTTC.